The 32 T cell receptor beta chains below come from one sample, sequenced in a study of neurological immune-mediated disorders. MiXCR, applied by TCRdb to the 5' RACE reads, yields one record per CDR3 protein. The sample lists about 120,000 distinct CDR3 sequences; roughly 3.2% were seen once. Sequenced input: PBMCs. These receptors came from a woman under 40 with multiple sclerosis.

This clonotype appeared many times. This chain links TRBV6-5 with TRBJ1-5, with a tentative D call TRBD1 (5 bases). Germline V CDR1 and CDR2: MNHEY, SVGAGI. This CDR3 is built from 15 residues. Trimming left V 0 bases short and J 4 bases short, with 10 bases between. CDR3 nucleotide sequence: TGTGCCAGCAGTTACTCGAGGGCAGGGAATCAGCCCCAGCATTTT. Translating it yields CASSYSRAGNQPQHF.

This clonotype has a count of ten or more. J is TRBJ2-1 and V is TRBV9; TRBD2 matches 9 bases. Germline CDR1 and CDR2: SGDLS and YYNGEE. The CDR3 has 16 residues. With V trimmed by 0 bases and J by 7 bases, 8 bases remained unmatched. CDR3 region: CASSVDPAGGPNEQFF. The CDR3 DNA reads as TGTGCCAGCAGCGTAGATCCGGCGGGAGGGCCAAATGAGCAGTTCTTC.

The sample holds many counts of this clonotype. The chain has TRBV29-1 and TRBJ2-3; 10 bases match TRBD2. Germline loops: CDR1 SQVTM, CDR2 ANQGSEA. Trimming at V came to 7 bases and at J to 6 bases, leaving 10 bases not matched to a gene. The CDR3 runs to 14 residues. In DNA form, the CDR3 reads TGCAGCGCGGGGGCCGGGACTAGCGTGGATACGCAGTATTTT. Its translation is CSAGAGTSVDTQYF.

Concerning this clonotype itself: A much larger clone lies a single base off, so this may be a read error. The chain combines TRBV6-5 with TRBJ1-1; the D is unclear. The CDR3 is 12 amino acids. Germline V gene lookup returns CDR1 MNHEY and CDR2 SVGAGI. This chain's CDR3 is CDSGTENTEAFF. The CDR3 DNA reads as TGTGACAGCGGTACAGAAAACACTGAAGCTTTCTTT.

This clonotype was recorded many times. The chain combines TRBV20-1 with TRBJ1-2; D unclear. Trimming cost V 5 bases and J 2 bases, with 9 bases left between them. Germline V gene data show CDR1 as DFQATT and CDR2 as SNEGSKA (reference sequence). This CDR3 spans 12 amino acids. The chain's CDR3 is CSALIVNYGYTF. For the CDR3, the DNA is TGCAGTGCTCTAATAGTAAACTATGGCTACACCTTC.

There are many counts of this clonotype. CDR3 residues: CASPGAGVVPNEQFF. As DNA, the CDR3 is TGTGCCTCCCCGGGGGCGGGAGTTGTACCCAATGAGCAGTTCTTC. V is TRBV7-2 and J is TRBJ2-1, with TRBD2 as a possible D gene (7 bases). Trimming pared 11 bases from V and 6 bases from J, leaving 23 bases between. The CDR3 has 15 residues. Germline-derived CDR1 and CDR2 are SGHTA and FQGNSA.

Ten or more counts support this clonotype. The chain joins TRBV6-6 to TRBJ1-1, with TRBD1 identical over 9 bases. The germline gives CDR1 MNHNY, CDR2 SVGAGI (reference sequence). V lost 5 bases to trimming and J lost 0 bases; unmatched junction nucleotides: 7. CDR3 length: 16 amino acids. In nucleotides, the CDR3 is TGTGCCAGCAGTAGGGACAGGGAGCCCCTGAACACTGAAGCTTTCTTT. Translation: CASSRDREPLNTEAFF.

This clonotype was recorded many times. This rearrangement joins TRBV20-1 to TRBJ2-1; 9 nucleotides agree with TRBD1. Trimming at V came to 6 bases and at J to 7 bases, leaving 13 bases not matched to a gene. Germline-derived CDR1 and CDR2 are DFQATT and SNEGSKA (reference sequence). The CDR3 is made up of 15 amino acids. The CDR3 DNA reads as TGCAGTGCCCGGCGTAGGGACAGGGAGGTAAATGAGCAGTTCTTC. It encodes CSARRRDREVNEQFF.

Ten or more counts support this clonotype. The V call is TRBV12-3 or TRBV12-4, the J call TRBJ2-1; D uncertain. CDR3 size: 12 residues. V gave up 5 bases and J gave up 9 bases, with 11 bases separating them. The CDR3 is CASSPGVAEQFF. The CDR3 DNA reads TGTGCCAGCAGTCCAGGAGTGGCTGAGCAGTTCTTC.

Many counts were recorded for this clonotype. CDR3 loop: CSASMNTEAFF. DNA for the CDR3: TGCAGTGCGTCGATGAACACTGAAGCTTTCTTT. The rearrangement uses TRBV20-1 and TRBJ1-1; no clear D gene. Germline V gives CDR1 DFQATT, CDR2 SNEGSKA (reference sequence). The CDR3 is made up of 11 amino acids. Trimming took 6 bases from V and 0 from J, leaving 5 bases between them.

This clonotype was detected ten times or more. The V and J genes are TRBV7-2 and TRBJ2-5, with 8 bases lining up with TRBD2. The germline gives CDR1 SGHTA, CDR2 FQGNSA. J gave up 2 bases and V 2 bases, and 7 bases lay outside the gene matches. This CDR3 contains 16 residues. CDR3 in DNA: TGTGCCAGCAGCTTACTAGGAGCGGGAGATCAAGAGACCCAGTACTTC. It is translated as CASSLLGAGDQETQYF.

In regard to this clonotype: This could be a read error, since a much larger clone is one nucleotide away. The V and J genes are TRBV28 and TRBJ2-7; possible D gene TRBD1, 6 bases. CDR3 length equals 14 residues. Germline assignment: CDR1 MDHEN and CDR2 SYDVKM. V was clipped by 6 bases and J by 6 bases, with 18 bases between them. The CDR3 reads CASSQTGYPFEQYF. Written as DNA, the CDR3 is TGTGCCAGCAGCCAGACAGGATACCCATTCGAGCAGTACTTC.

This clonotype was seen at least ten times. V is TRBV29-1 and J is TRBJ2-1; 7 nucleotides agree with TRBD2. Germline V lookup: CDR1 SQVTM, CDR2 ANQGSEA. This CDR3 spans 10 amino acids. The V segment lost 7 bases and the J segment 11 bases; nucleotides outside the gene matches: 5. The CDR3 sequence is CSGSAGKQFF. In DNA, the CDR3 is TGCAGCGGATCAGCGGGAAAGCAGTTCTTC.

This clonotype was counted many times. The chain uses TRBV10-3 and TRBJ2-2; TRBD1 might be the D (6 bases). The length of the CDR3 is 16 residues. Germline CDR1 reads ENHRY; CDR2 reads SYGVKD. The ends were cut back, 6 bases at V and 4 bases at J, with 18 bases in the middle. The CDR3 DNA reads TGTGCCATCAGCCTGACAGGCGTCCCCTCCACCGGGGAGCTGTTTTTT. Its translation is CAISLTGVPSTGELFF.

Many counts were recorded for this clonotype. The CDR3 DNA reads as TGTGCCAGCAGCCTCACCGGGACAGGGACCTCCTACGAGCAGTACTTC. Protein product: CASSLTGTGTSYEQYF. V and J are TRBV12-3 or TRBV12-4 and TRBJ2-7; 9 bases map to TRBD1. V shed 6 bases and J 0 bases; nucleotides not matched to a gene: 9. The CDR3 has 16 amino acids.

Ten or more counts support this clonotype. The gene calls are TRBV5-4 and TRBJ2-1; 7 bases are shared with TRBD2. V dropped 2 bases and J dropped 3; count of bases not matched to a gene: 8. The CDR3 covers 16 residues. CDR1 SGHNT and CDR2 YYREEE come from the germline V gene (reference sequence). CDR3 nucleotide sequence: TGTGCCAGCAGCTTACGGCGTCTAGCGGTCTACAATGAGCAGTTCTTC. Translation: CASSLRRLAVYNEQFF.

This clonotype was detected many times. V usage is TRBV5-1 and J usage is TRBJ1-2, with a tentative D call TRBD1 (5 bases). The V end lost 3 bases, the J end lost 3 bases, and 12 bases lay between the germline ends. The V gene's germline CDR1 is SGHRS and CDR2 YFSETQ. CDR3 size: 14 residues. The CDR3 DNA is TGCGCCAGCAGCTCCCTTGAGGGACACTATGGCTACACCTTC. Translating it yields CASSSLEGHYGYTF. The full variable domain, its missing parts supplied by reference TRBV5-1 and TRBJ1-2, is KAGVTQTPRYLIKTRGQQVTLSCSPISGHRSVSWYQQTPGQGLQFLFEYFSETQRNKGNFPGRFSGRQFSNSRSEMNVSTLELGDSALYLCASSSLEGHYGYTFGSGTRLTVV.

This clonotype appeared many times. The chain recombines TRBV5-1 with TRBJ2-6; D gene unclear. CDR1 and CDR2 from the germline V gene are SGHRS and YFSETQ. The CDR3 extends over 14 amino acids. V was trimmed by 7 bases and J by 0 bases, leaving 8 bases between them. CDR3 coding DNA: TGCGCCAGCCAAGCAAACTCTGGGGCCAACGTCCTGACTTTC. Translated: CASQANSGANVLTF. The full variable domain, with the rest looked up from reference TRBV5-1 and TRBJ2-6, is KAGVTQTPRYLIKTRGQQVTLSCSPISGHRSVSWYQQTPGQGLQFLFEYFSETQRNKGNFPGRFSGRQFSNSRSEMNVSTLELGDSALYLCASQANSGANVLTFGAGSRLTVL.

This clonotype was recorded at least ten times. J is TRBJ2-5 and V is TRBV5-1; 7 bases map to TRBD1. This CDR3 is built from 15 residues. The V segment lost 5 bases and the J segment 4 bases; nucleotides outside the gene matches: 11. Germline V gene data show CDR1 as SGHRS and CDR2 as YFSETQ. CDR3 protein: CASRVTGSRRETQYF. The CDR3 bases are TGCGCCAGCAGGGTGACAGGGAGCAGAAGAGAGACCCAGTACTTC. Filled out from reference TRBV5-1 and TRBJ2-5, the complete variable domain reads KAGVTQTPRYLIKTRGQQVTLSCSPISGHRSVSWYQQTPGQGLQFLFEYFSETQRNKGNFPGRFSGRQFSNSRSEMNVSTLELGDSALYLCASRVTGSRRETQYFGPGTRLLVL.

This clonotype has ten or more counts. The chain joins TRBV11-3 to TRBJ2-5, with 12 bases matching TRBD1. V lost 4 bases, J lost 5 bases, and 5 bases stayed unmatched. This CDR3 contains 15 residues. Germline V gene lookup returns CDR1 SGHNT and CDR2 YENEEA. Written as DNA, the CDR3 is TGTGCCAGCAGCTACGGGACAGGGGGCGCGGAGACCCAGTACTTC. The encoded protein is CASSYGTGGAETQYF.

This clonotype has a count of ten or more. The chain couples TRBV12-3 or TRBV12-4 to TRBJ2-1, with TRBD2 matching 10 bases. This CDR3 is 15 amino acids long. The V segment lost 10 bases and the J segment 4 bases; nucleotides outside the gene matches: 10. CDR3 DNA sequence: TGTGCCACCTCCTGGAGGACTAGCGGTTACAATGAGCAGTTCTTC. Its protein is CATSWRTSGYNEQFF.

This clonotype was counted ten times or more. The chain joins TRBV5-1 to TRBJ1-5; tentatively, D is TRBD1 (6 bases). Between the trimmed V and J ends, which lost 4 bases and 7 bases, there was a span of 12 bases. CDR3 length: 13 residues. CDR1 is SGHRS and CDR2 is YFSETQ in the germline V gene. CDR3 in DNA: TGCGCCAGCAGCCTACAGGGTCCCCAGCCCCAGCATTTT. It specifies CASSLQGPQPQHF.

In the case of this clonotype: One end of the junction does not line up with germline, which may come from a read error. The chain combines TRBV18 with TRBJ1-5; D call uncertain. This CDR3 has 13 residues. Per germline, CDR1 KGHSH and CDR2 LQKENI. The CDR3 coding sequence is TGTGCCAGCTCACCACCGGGGAATAAGACCCAGAATTTT. Residues: CASSPPGNKTQNF. The full variable domain, in which reference TRBV18 and TRBJ1-5 provide the parts outside the CDR3, is NAGVMQNPRHLVRRRGQEARLRCSPMKGHSHVYWYRQLPEEGLKFMVYLQKENIIDESGMPKERFSAEFPKEGPSILRIQQVVRGDSAAYFCASSPPGNKTQNFGDGTRLSIL.

This clonotype has at least ten counts. The CDR3 sequence: CSVEDSGNTIYF. CDR3 DNA sequence: TGCAGCGTGGAGGACTCTGGAAACACCATATATTTT. V is TRBV29-1 and J is TRBJ1-3; D is undetermined. Germline loops: CDR1 SQVTM, CDR2 ANQGSEA. Trimming removed 6 bases at V and 0 bases at J, with 6 bases between. CDR3 length: 12 residues.

This clonotype showed up many times. This chain connects TRBV20-1 to TRBJ1-4, with D hard to call. CDR1 and CDR2 (germline): DFQATT, SNEGSKA (reference sequence). The length of the CDR3 is 13 residues. Trimming stripped 6 bases from V and 5 bases from J, with 13 bases between. In nucleotides, the CDR3 is TGCAGTGCGAGCGGGAAACCGAATGAAAAACTGTTTTTT. Its translation: CSASGKPNEKLFF.

In this sample, this clonotype turned up many times. The V call is TRBV5-1, the J call TRBJ2-3, with 7 positions matching TRBD1. The germline V gene encodes CDR1 SGHRS and CDR2 YFSETQ. With V trimmed by 4 bases and J by 4 bases, 9 bases remained unmatched. This CDR3 region has 15 residues. CDR3 sequence: CASSLPTGAADTQYF. The CDR3, as DNA: TGCGCCAGCAGCCTACCAACAGGGGCCGCAGATACGCAGTATTTT. The variable domain in full, with the rest retrieved from reference TRBV5-1 and TRBJ2-3, is KAGVTQTPRYLIKTRGQQVTLSCSPISGHRSVSWYQQTPGQGLQFLFEYFSETQRNKGNFPGRFSGRQFSNSRSEMNVSTLELGDSALYLCASSLPTGAADTQYFGPGTRLTVL.

This clonotype was detected ten times or more. The chain has TRBV3-1 and TRBJ2-2, with TRBD2 matching 10 bases. The CDR3 extends over 17 amino acids. The V and J ends lost 4 bases and 0 bases, in that order; junction bases with no gene match: 5. Germline V gene sequence: CDR1 LGHDT, CDR2 YNNKEL (reference sequence). The CDR3, as DNA: TGTGCCAGCAGCCGGCTAGCGGGGGCCTCGAACACCGGGGAGCTGTTTTTT. It yields the protein CASSRLAGASNTGELFF.

The J gene is TRBJ1-2, the V gene TRBV18; 8 bases line up with TRBD1. The length of the CDR3 is 16 residues. Germline V gives CDR1 KGHSH, CDR2 LQKENI. V shed 4 bases and J 4 bases; nucleotides not matched to a gene: 11. Written as DNA, the CDR3 is TGTGCCAGCTCACGTACAGGGGACAGGCCAATCTATGGCTACACCTTC. This gives the protein CASSRTGDRPIYGYTF.

This clonotype was detected many times. This chain connects TRBV13 to TRBJ2-1; D remains ambiguous. The CDR3 sequence is 15 residues long. Per germline, CDR1 PRHDT and CDR2 FYEKMQ (reference sequence). Trimming shortened V by 5 bases and J by 0 bases, and 11 bases separated the two germline ends. CDR3 loop: CASSPSVDSYNEQFF. The CDR3 nucleotides are TGTGCCAGCAGCCCATCGGTAGACTCCTACAATGAGCAGTTCTTC.

To note about this clonotype: Compared with germline, one end of the junction differs, possibly owing to a read error. The chain couples TRBV5-6 to TRBJ2-7; D is ambiguous. The CDR3 is 12 residues long. Germline CDR1 is SGHDT and CDR2 is YYEEEE. CDR3 amino acids: CDSSKTTYEQYF. CDR3 DNA sequence: TGTGACAGCAGCAAAACAACCTACGAGCAGTACTTC.

This clonotype was seen many times. V usage is TRBV7-2 and J usage is TRBJ2-5; the D gene is possibly TRBD1 (6 bases). The V gene's germline CDR1 is SGHTA and CDR2 FQGNSA. The CDR3 loop spans 17 amino acids. V gave up 0 bases and J gave up 0 bases, with 14 bases separating them. CDR3: CASSLALPGHHQETQYF. The CDR3 DNA reads TGTGCCAGCAGCTTAGCACTACCGGGACACCACCAAGAGACCCAGTACTTC.

J is TRBJ2-5 and V is TRBV12-3 or TRBV12-4; possible D gene TRBD1, 6 bases. V lost 0 bases and J lost 3, with 11 bases in between. This CDR3 is 15 amino acids long. The CDR3 region is CASSLAGDRKETQYF. In nucleotides, the CDR3 is TGTGCCAGCAGTTTAGCTGGCGACAGGAAAGAGACCCAGTACTTC.